The 11 T cell receptor beta chains below come from one sample, sequenced in a study of shared clonotypes between healthy human individuals. Terminally differentiated effector memory CD45RA+ cells were excluded by CCR7 positive selection of CD45RO-negative cells. Measured with immunoSEQ multiplex PCR; TCRdb has only the in-frame clones, and not every one. The sample includes roughly 2.1 million clones, about 92% seen only once; the top ten take roughly 1.7%. The specimen sequenced was naive CD8+ T cells from PBMCs. Source of these receptors: a man in his late teens or twenties in good health. Some clones in this sample may be carry-over from other donors' samples.

This chain connects TRBV4-1 to TRBJ1-2; 9 bases match TRBD1. CDR3 size: 17 residues. Germline V lookup: CDR1 MGHRA, CDR2 YSYEKL. V lost 2 bases and J lost 5; bases outside the gene matches: 12. The CDR3 loop reads CASSQITGQGIRYGYTF. The CDR3 nucleotides read TGCGCCAGCAGCCAAATAACCGGACAGGGGATTAGGTATGGCTACACCTTC.

The gene calls are TRBV19 and TRBJ1-5; no reliable D call. Germline CDR1 and CDR2: LNHDA and SQIVND (reference sequence). Deletions cut 2 bases from V and 7 bases from J, with 15 bases between. The CDR3 has 15 amino acids. CDR3 coding DNA: TGTGCCAGTAGTATACTGGTTACCGGTGGGCAGCCCCAGCATTTT. Translated, it gives CASSILVTGGQPQHF. The full variable domain, rest sourced from reference TRBV19 and TRBJ1-5, is DGGITQSPKYLFRKEGQNVTLSCEQNLNHDAMYWYRQDPGQGLRLIYYSQIVNDFQKGDIAEGYSVSREKKESFPLTVTSAQKNPTAFYLCASSILVTGGQPQHFGDGTRLSIL.

The CDR3 DNA is TGTGCCACCAGCTCTCGAGTGGGGGGACAAAGGGACACTGAAGCTTTCTTT. This translates into CATSSRVGGQRDTEAFF. The chain uses TRBV15 and TRBJ1-1; D might be TRBD1 (6 bases). The CDR3 loop spans 17 amino acids. Trimming removed 5 bases at V and 3 bases at J, with 22 bases between. Looked up from germline, CDR1 is LNHNV and CDR2 is YYDKDF (reference sequence).

The chain joins TRBV7-9 to TRBJ2-3, with D possibly being TRBD2 (6 bases). Germline V CDR1 and CDR2: SEHNR, FQNEAQ (reference sequence). The CDR3 consists of 15 residues. V was trimmed by 2 bases and J by 3 bases, leaving 12 bases between them. CDR3 sequence: CASSLYSGGTDTQYF. Here the CDR3 DNA reads TGTGCCAGCAGCTTATATAGTGGGGGGACAGATACGCAGTATTTT.

The chain has TRBV19 and TRBJ2-7; D is undetermined. CDR1 and CDR2 (germline): LNHDA, SQIVND (reference sequence). V dropped 5 bases and J dropped 0 bases, with 14 bases sitting between them. The CDR3 runs 15 residues. This CDR3 reads CASSATHESSYEQYF. The CDR3 coding sequence is TGTGCCAGTAGTGCGACTCACGAAAGCTCCTACGAGCAGTACTTC.

The CDR3 coding sequence is TGTGCCAGCAGTAACGATCCGAGGCCCCCCTACAATGAGCAGTTCTTC. Translating it yields CASSNDPRPPYNEQFF. The chain recombines TRBV28 with TRBJ2-1; no definite D call. This CDR3 is built from 16 residues. Trimming removed 5 bases from V and 2 bases from J, with 16 bases in between. Per germline, CDR1 MDHEN and CDR2 SYDVKM.

A single count supports this clone. V gene TRBV27 combines with J gene TRBJ2-7; 7 bases are a match to TRBD1. CDR3 size: 14 residues. CDR1 MNHEY and CDR2 SMNVEV come from the germline V gene (reference sequence). With V trimmed by 7 bases and J by 6 bases, 12 bases remained unmatched. CDR3 sequence (DNA): TGTGCCAGCACCTTACGAGGGGGCTTGAGCGAGCAGTACTTC. Encoded protein: CASTLRGGLSEQYF.

This chain links TRBV5-1 with TRBJ2-7, with 9 bases that match TRBD2. The CDR3 runs to 14 residues. Trimming took 2 bases from V and 7 from J; bases not matched to a gene: 7. CDR1 and CDR2 (germline): SGHRS, YFSETQ. CDR3 residues: CASSFTSGPPEQYF. For the CDR3, the DNA is TGCGCCAGCAGCTTTACTAGCGGGCCCCCAGAGCAGTACTTC.

The gene calls are TRBV7-9 and TRBJ2-7; TRBD2 aligns across 15 bases. The ends lost 5 bases at V and 2 bases at J; junction bases unmatched: 4. Germline CDR1 is SEHNR and CDR2 is FQNEAQ (reference sequence). The CDR3 runs to 16 residues. CDR3 loop: CASSPGLAGGPYEQYF. The CDR3 DNA follows: TGTGCCAGCAGCCCGGGACTAGCGGGAGGCCCCTACGAGCAGTACTTC.

The V and J genes are TRBV4-2 and TRBJ2-3; possible D gene TRBD2, 5 bases. Germline V gene lookup returns CDR1 LGHNA and CDR2 YNFKEQ. The germline V and J ends were trimmed by 2 bases and 7 bases, with 22 bases remaining between them. This CDR3 region has 17 residues. This CDR3 reads CASSQPVLAPDENTQYF. CDR3 in DNA: TGTGCCAGCAGCCAACCCGTTCTAGCCCCTGACGAAAATACGCAGTATTTT.

The genes are TRBV27 and TRBJ2-7; TRBD1 or TRBD2 may be the D gene (5 bases each). There are 16 residues in the CDR3. In germline, CDR1 is MNHEY, CDR2 SMNVEV (reference sequence). The germline V and J ends were trimmed by 4 bases and 0 bases, with 16 bases remaining between them. This CDR3 reads CASSSAQGVPSYEQYF. The DNA of the CDR3 is TGTGCCAGCAGTTCGGCTCAGGGAGTTCCCTCCTACGAGCAGTACTTC.